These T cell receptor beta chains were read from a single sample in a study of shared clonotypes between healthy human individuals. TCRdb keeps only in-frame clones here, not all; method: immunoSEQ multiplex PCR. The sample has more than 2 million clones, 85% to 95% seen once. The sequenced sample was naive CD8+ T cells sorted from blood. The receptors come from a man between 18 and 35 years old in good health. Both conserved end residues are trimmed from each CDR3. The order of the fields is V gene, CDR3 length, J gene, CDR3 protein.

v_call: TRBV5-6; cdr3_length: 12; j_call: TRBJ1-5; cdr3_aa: ASSGGTETQPQH
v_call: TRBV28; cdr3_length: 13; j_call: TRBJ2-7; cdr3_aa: ASSLGDRTRDEQY
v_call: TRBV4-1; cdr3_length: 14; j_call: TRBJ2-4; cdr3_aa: ASSQAQLAEGNIQY
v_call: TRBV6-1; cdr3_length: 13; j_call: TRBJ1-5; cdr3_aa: ASSEQGQGNQPQH
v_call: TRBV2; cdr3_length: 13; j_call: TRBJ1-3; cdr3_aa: ASSEDRSSGNTIY
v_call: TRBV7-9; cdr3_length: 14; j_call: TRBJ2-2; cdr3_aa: ASSPRTGTGAGELF
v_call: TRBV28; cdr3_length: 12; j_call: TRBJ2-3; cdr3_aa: ASSLRGGRGTQY
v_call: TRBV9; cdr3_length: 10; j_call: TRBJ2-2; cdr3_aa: ASSVSTGELF
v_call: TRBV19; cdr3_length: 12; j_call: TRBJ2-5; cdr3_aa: ASSIVDSQETQY
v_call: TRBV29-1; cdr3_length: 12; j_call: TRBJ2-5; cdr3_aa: SVEGLSSQETQY
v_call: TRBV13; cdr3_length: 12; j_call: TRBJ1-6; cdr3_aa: ASITRRGNSPLH
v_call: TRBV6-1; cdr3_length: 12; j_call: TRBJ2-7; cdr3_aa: ASSESLGDYEQY
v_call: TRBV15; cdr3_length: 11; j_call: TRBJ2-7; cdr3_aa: ATSRGDRERFY
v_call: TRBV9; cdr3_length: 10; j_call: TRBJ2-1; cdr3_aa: ASSVNSGEQF
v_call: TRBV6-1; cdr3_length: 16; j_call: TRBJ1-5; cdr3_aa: ASSGLWGDREIDQPQH
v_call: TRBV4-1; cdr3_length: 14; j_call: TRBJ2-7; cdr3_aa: ASSQEPGLAGYEQY
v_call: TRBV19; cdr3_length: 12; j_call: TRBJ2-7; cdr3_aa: ASSALYTSYEQY
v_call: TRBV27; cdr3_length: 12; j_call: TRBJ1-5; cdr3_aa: ASSYRGGNQPQH